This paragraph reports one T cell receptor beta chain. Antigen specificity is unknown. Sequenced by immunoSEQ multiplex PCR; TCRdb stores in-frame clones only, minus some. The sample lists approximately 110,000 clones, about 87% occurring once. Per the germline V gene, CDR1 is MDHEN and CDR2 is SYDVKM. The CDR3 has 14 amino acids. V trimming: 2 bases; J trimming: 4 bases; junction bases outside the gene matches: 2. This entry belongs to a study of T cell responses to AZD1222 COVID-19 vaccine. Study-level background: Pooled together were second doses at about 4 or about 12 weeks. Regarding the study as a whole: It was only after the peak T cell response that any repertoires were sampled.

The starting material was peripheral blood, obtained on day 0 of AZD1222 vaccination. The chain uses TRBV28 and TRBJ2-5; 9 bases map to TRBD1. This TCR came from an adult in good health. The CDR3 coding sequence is TGTGCCAGCAGTTTAAGGACAGGGGTAGAGACCCAGTACTTC. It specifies CASSLRTGVETQYF.